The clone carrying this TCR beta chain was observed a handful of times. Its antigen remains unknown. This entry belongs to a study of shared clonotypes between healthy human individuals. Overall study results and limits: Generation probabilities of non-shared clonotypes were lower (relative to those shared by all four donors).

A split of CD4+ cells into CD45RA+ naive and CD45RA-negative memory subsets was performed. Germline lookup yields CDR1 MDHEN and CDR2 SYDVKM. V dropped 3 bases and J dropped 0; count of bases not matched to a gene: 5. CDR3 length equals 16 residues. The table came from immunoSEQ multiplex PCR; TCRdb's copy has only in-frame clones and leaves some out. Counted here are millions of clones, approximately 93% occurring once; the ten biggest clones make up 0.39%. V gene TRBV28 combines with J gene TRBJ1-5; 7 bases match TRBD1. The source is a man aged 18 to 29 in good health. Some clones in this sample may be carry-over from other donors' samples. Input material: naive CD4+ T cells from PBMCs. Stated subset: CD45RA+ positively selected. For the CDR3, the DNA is TGTGCCAGCAGTTTCGCGGGACAGTATAGCAATCAGCCCCAGCATTTT. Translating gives CASSFAGQYSNQPQHF.